The 8 T cell receptor beta chains listed next were all sequenced from one sample in a study of blood T cell repertoires in COVID-19. This table comes from immunoSEQ multiplex PCR, and its TCRdb copy is limited to in-frame clones, with some not included. This table holds about 300,000 clones, 90% found once. The sequencing sample was made of PBMCs or T cells enriched from blood (not recorded which). Receptor source: a woman under 40 who had recovered from COVID-19.

The chain's CDR3 is CASSPGRVNQPQHF. As DNA, the CDR3 is TGTGCCAGCTCACCAGGCAGGGTGAACCAGCCCCAGCATTTT. The chain is built from TRBV18 and TRBJ1-5; perhaps TRBD1 as D (5 bases). Trimming left V 2 bases short and J 7 bases short, with 12 bases between. The CDR3 sequence is 14 residues long. Germline V gives CDR1 KGHSH, CDR2 LQKENI. Complete variable domain (other parts from reference TRBV18 and TRBJ1-5): NAGVMQNPRHLVRRRGQEARLRCSPMKGHSHVYWYRQLPEEGLKFMVYLQKENIIDESGMPKERFSAEFPKEGPSILRIQQVVRGDSAAYFCASSPGRVNQPQHFGDGTRLSIL.

The rearrangement joins TRBV24-1 to TRBJ2-1; TRBD2 matches at 11 bases. CDR1 is KGHDR and CDR2 is SFDVKD in the germline V gene. The junction had 4 bases not matched to a gene; V was cut back by 7 bases and J by 6 bases. CDR3 size: 14 residues. The CDR3 bases are TGTGCCACCAGGGGACTAGCGGAGAGCAATGAGCAGTTCTTC. Amino acids: CATRGLAESNEQFF.

The rearrangement uses TRBV4-3 and TRBJ1-1, with D hard to call. Trimming removed 0 bases from V and 8 bases from J, with 10 bases in between. The length of the CDR3 is 13 residues. The germline V gene has CDR1 LGHNA and CDR2 YSLEER. The chain's CDR3 is CASSQEGASEAFF. The CDR3 DNA reads TGCGCCAGCAGCCAAGAGGGAGCTTCCGAAGCTTTCTTT.

The genes are TRBV19 and TRBJ2-7, with TRBD1 matching over 7 bases. CDR1 and CDR2 (germline): LNHDA, SQIVND (reference sequence). V gave up 6 bases and J gave up 2 bases; unmatched junction bases: 7. This CDR3 is built from 14 residues. CDR3 sequence: CASSSRDSTYEQYF. CDR3 sequence (DNA): TGTGCCAGTAGCTCACGGGACAGTACCTACGAGCAGTACTTC.

This rearrangement joins TRBV10-2 to TRBJ2-5, with TRBD2 identical over 7 bases. Trimming removed 2 bases from V and 2 bases from J; junction bases left unmatched: 8. Germline V gene lookup returns CDR1 WSHSY and CDR2 SAAADI. This CDR3 spans 16 amino acids. CDR3 protein: CASSEAGELDQETQYF. Here the CDR3 DNA reads TGCGCCAGCAGTGAGGCGGGAGAATTGGATCAAGAGACCCAGTACTTC.

V and J are TRBV19 and TRBJ2-1; TRBD1 matches 7 bases. Trimming removed 4 bases from V and 9 bases from J; junction bases left unmatched: 6. This CDR3 comprises 13 residues. Looked up from germline, CDR1 is LNHDA and CDR2 is SQIVND (reference sequence). The CDR3 nucleotides read TGTGCCAGTAGTAGGCAGGGGGTCAGTGAGCAGTTCTTC. Translating it yields CASSRQGVSEQFF.

The chain carries TRBV27 and TRBJ2-7; no definite D call. The germline gives CDR1 MNHEY, CDR2 SMNVEV (reference sequence). Between the trimmed V and J ends, which lost 4 bases and 2 bases, there was a span of 12 bases. This CDR3 spans 14 amino acids. CDR3 nucleotide sequence: TGTGCCAGCAGTTCTCCGAAGCAAACCTACGAGCAGTACTTC. This sequence encodes CASSSPKQTYEQYF.

The chain joins TRBV4-2 to TRBJ2-2; 10 nucleotides match TRBD1. The CDR3 is made up of 16 amino acids. The V gene end was trimmed by 0 bases and the J gene end by 6 bases; junction bases not matched to a gene: 4. Germline CDR1 is LGHNA and CDR2 is YNFKEQ. CDR3 nucleotides: TGTGCCAGCAGCCAAGAGATCGGGACAGGGGCCGGGGAGCTGTTTTTT. This sequence encodes CASSQEIGTGAGELFF.